This entry is about one T cell receptor (beta chain). Its target is not known. This sample was included in a study of cytomegalovirus exposure and HLA in healthy donors. Across the study: Assignment to the Caucasian-associated ancestry cluster applied to approximately 79% of the approximately 360 genotyped donors. General study results and limits: Reports indicate that TCR beta sequences accurately predicted the HLA-A and HLA-B alleles of most subjects.

PCR used 60 Vbeta primers and 13 Jbeta primers. Produced via immunoSEQ multiplex PCR; TCRdb's table is partial and in-frame only. The sample comprises some 170,000 clones, about two thirds of which are singletons, and 2% to 2.5% rests with the top ten. The ends lost 2 bases at V and 3 bases at J; junction bases unmatched: 6. The CDR3 totals 15 residues. Germline values: CDR1 SGHVS, CDR2 FQNEAQ. This clonotype originated in a human donor in good health. The V gene is TRBV7-8, the J gene TRBJ1-1; 7 bases agree with TRBD1. Sequenced sample: PBMCs. CDR3 DNA: TGTGCCAGCAGCTTACAACAGGGGTCCTACACTGAAGCTTTCTTT. Its translation is CASSLQQGSYTEAFF.